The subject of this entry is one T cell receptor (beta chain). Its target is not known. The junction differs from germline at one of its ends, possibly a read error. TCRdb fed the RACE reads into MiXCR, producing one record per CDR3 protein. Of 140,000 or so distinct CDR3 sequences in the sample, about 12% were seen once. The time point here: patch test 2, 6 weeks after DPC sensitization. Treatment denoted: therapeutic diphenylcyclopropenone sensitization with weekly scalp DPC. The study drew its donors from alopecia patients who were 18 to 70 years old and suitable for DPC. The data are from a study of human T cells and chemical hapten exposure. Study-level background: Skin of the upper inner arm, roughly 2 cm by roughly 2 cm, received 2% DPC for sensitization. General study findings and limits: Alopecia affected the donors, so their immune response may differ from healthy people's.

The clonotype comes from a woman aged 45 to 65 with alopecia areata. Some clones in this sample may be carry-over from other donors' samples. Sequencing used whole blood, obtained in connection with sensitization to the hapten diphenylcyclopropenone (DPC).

CDR3 amino acids: CSARGQVEAFDF. CDR3 bases: TGCAGTGCTAGGGGACAGGTGGAGGCCTTTGACTTT. The rearrangement joins TRBV20-1 to TRBJ1-6; TRBD1 matches 8 bases. In germline, CDR1 is DFQATT, CDR2 SNEGSKA (reference sequence). The CDR3 consists of 12 residues.